This T cell receptor beta chain was obtained from a study of CXCR3-negative and CXCR3-positive naive CD8 T cells. The study, taken as a whole, reports: Memory CD8+ cells had much lower diversity, and both naive subsets had comparably high diversity.

The CDR3 sequence is 16 residues long. Note on this clonotype: What it binds is unknown.

TRB cDNA was prepared as libraries by UMI-labeled 5' RACE. TCRdb re-called the 5' RACE reads and gives one entry per CDR3 protein, without DNA. The sample has 20,000 to 25,000 distinct CDR3 sequences; the top ten hold 15% to 25%. The origin of this receptor is a human donor in good health. Some clones in this sample may be carry-over from other donors' samples. The rearrangement joins TRBV23-1 to TRBJ2-7; the TCRdb call, TRBD1, lacks DNA for checking. TRBV23-1 is filed as an ORF, its function uncertain. The sequencing sample was made of memory CD8+ T cells from blood. The CDR3 reads CASSQYDRLRTYEQYF.